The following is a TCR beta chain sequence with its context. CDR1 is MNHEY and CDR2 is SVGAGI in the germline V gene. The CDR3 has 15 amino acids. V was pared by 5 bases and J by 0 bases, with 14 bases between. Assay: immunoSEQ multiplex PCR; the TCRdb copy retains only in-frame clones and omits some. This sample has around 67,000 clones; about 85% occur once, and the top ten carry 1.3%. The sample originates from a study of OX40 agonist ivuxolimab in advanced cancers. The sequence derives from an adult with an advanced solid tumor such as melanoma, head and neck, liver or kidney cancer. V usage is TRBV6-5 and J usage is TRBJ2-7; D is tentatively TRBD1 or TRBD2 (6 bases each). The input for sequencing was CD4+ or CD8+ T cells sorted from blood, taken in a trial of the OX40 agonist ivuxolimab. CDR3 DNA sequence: TGTGCCAGCAGTCCGGGGGCTTCCTCCTCCTACGAGCAGTACTTC. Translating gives CASSPGASSSYEQYF.